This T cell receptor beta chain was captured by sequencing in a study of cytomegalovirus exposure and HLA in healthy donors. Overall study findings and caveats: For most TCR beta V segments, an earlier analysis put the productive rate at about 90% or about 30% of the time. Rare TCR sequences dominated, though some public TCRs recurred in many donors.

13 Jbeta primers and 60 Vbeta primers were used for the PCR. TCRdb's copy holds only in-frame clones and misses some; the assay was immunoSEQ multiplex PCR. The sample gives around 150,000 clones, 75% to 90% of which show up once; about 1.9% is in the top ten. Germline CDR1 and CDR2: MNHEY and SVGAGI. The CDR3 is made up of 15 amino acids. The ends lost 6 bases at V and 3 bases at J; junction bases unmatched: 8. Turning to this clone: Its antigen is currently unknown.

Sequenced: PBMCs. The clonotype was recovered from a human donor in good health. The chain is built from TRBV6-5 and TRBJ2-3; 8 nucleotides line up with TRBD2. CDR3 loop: CASSLPGLGTDTQYF. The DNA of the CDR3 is TGTGCCAGCAGCTTACCGGGACTAGGGACAGATACGCAGTATTTT.